These 12 T cell receptor beta chains were sequenced from one sample in a study of CD8 T cells in Susac syndrome. Reverse transcription of roughly 0.5 to 1 ug RNA used random hexamers. TCRdb re-called the immunoSEQ multiplex PCR reads through MiXCR, storing one row per CDR3 protein. This sample has 210,000 or so distinct CDR3 sequences, with less than 95% found just once. The sample was CD4+ T cells from PBMCs. Receptors were obtained from a human donor with Susac syndrome.

The chain recombines TRBV3-1 with TRBJ2-5; D not resolved. Trimming cost V 2 bases and J 2 bases, with 6 bases left between them. Germline loops: CDR1 LGHDT, CDR2 YNNKEL (reference sequence). This CDR3 has 13 residues. CDR3 sequence: CASSQIPQETQYF. The CDR3 DNA follows: TGTGCCAGCAGCCAAATCCCACAAGAGACCCAGTACTTC.

The CDR3 protein is CASSAGDTPYEQYF. The CDR3 DNA reads as TGTGCCAGCAGCGCCGGGGACACCCCCTACGAGCAGTACTTC. This chain connects TRBV9 to TRBJ2-7; D might be TRBD1 (6 bases). In germline, CDR1 is SGDLS, CDR2 YYNGEE. V dropped 3 bases and J dropped 2 bases, with 12 bases sitting between them. The CDR3 is 14 residues long.

The chain uses TRBV9 and TRBJ2-5, with a weak D call TRBD1 (6 bases). Germline lookup yields CDR1 SGDLS and CDR2 YYNGEE. V was clipped by 4 bases and J by 4 bases, with 17 bases between them. This CDR3 has 15 residues. The CDR3 DNA sequence: TGTGCCAGCAGCCCCTGGACAGATTACGGAGAGACCCAGTACTTC. Protein: CASSPWTDYGETQYF.

V usage is TRBV4-2 and J usage is TRBJ1-4, with D perhaps TRBD1 (6 bases). Germline assignment: CDR1 LGHNA and CDR2 YNFKEQ. Trimming removed 4 bases from V and 6 bases from J, with 18 bases in between. CDR3 size: 16 residues. The CDR3: CASSRTTGMVDEKLFF. CDR3 DNA sequence: TGTGCCAGCAGCCGAACAACAGGGATGGTGGATGAAAAACTGTTTTTT.

This clonotype has only a few counts. This chain connects TRBV28 to TRBJ2-7; D is possibly TRBD1 or TRBD2 (5 bases each). The CDR3 covers 12 residues. Germline loops: CDR1 MDHEN, CDR2 SYDVKM. Trimming stripped 8 bases from V and 3 bases from J, with 11 bases between. The CDR3 spells CASRDRNYEQYF. CDR3 sequence (DNA): TGTGCCAGCCGGGACCGGAACTACGAGCAGTACTTC.

A single count supports this clonotype. The chain has TRBV19 and TRBJ2-1, with D perhaps TRBD2 (6 bases). The V end lost 3 bases, the J end lost 5 bases, and 17 bases lay between the germline ends. In germline, CDR1 is LNHDA, CDR2 SQIVND (reference sequence). CDR3 length: 16 residues. CDR3 loop: CASSITRGRLHNEQFF. CDR3 sequence (DNA): TGTGCCAGTAGTATCACCCGGGGGAGGCTCCACAATGAGCAGTTCTTC. Drawing the rest from reference TRBV19 and TRBJ2-1, the complete variable domain is DGGITQSPKYLFRKEGQNVTLSCEQNLNHDAMYWYRQDPGQGLRLIYYSQIVNDFQKGDIAEGYSVSREKKESFPLTVTSAQKNPTAFYLCASSITRGRLHNEQFFGPGTRLTVL.

This chain connects TRBV7-2 to TRBJ1-1; 8 bases match TRBD1. The CDR3 spans 13 residues. Unmatched junction bases numbered 4, after V lost 5 bases and J lost 5 bases. Germline CDR1 is SGHTA and CDR2 is FQGNSA. This CDR3 is CASSDDRGTEAFF. In DNA form, the CDR3 reads TGTGCCAGCAGCGATGACAGGGGAACTGAAGCTTTCTTT.

This chain uses TRBV30 with TRBJ2-3; D remains ambiguous. The V and J ends lost 0 bases and 3 bases respectively, with 10 bases between them. The CDR3 has 14 residues. Germline CDR1 GTSNPN, CDR2 SVGIG (reference sequence). The chain's CDR3 is CAWSVDGRTDTQYF. In DNA, the CDR3 is TGTGCCTGGAGTGTAGATGGTAGAACAGATACGCAGTATTTT.

The rearrangement joins TRBV10-3 to TRBJ2-7; 8 bases match TRBD1. The germline gives CDR1 ENHRY, CDR2 SYGVKD. This CDR3 region has 14 residues. V lost 4 bases, J lost 7 bases, and 9 bases stayed unmatched. This CDR3 is CAISGDHTGGEQYF. CDR3 nucleotide sequence: TGTGCCATCAGTGGCGACCATACAGGGGGTGAGCAGTACTTC.

The J gene is TRBJ1-1, the V gene TRBV7-9; no clear D. CDR3 size: 16 residues. Germline CDR1 is SEHNR and CDR2 is FQNEAQ (reference sequence). V lost 5 bases and J 1 base, leaving 17 bases between the germline ends. The CDR3 bases are TGTGCCAGCAGCCCACAAGGACTCGGTGAGAACACTGAAGCTTTCTTT. Translation gives CASSPQGLGENTEAFF.

The J gene is TRBJ2-5, the V gene TRBV4-1; D may be TRBD1 (5 bases). Trimming removed 3 bases at V and 4 bases at J, with 18 bases between. The germline CDR1 and CDR2 sequences are MGHRA and YSYEKL. This CDR3 region has 16 residues. This CDR3 reads CASSHSSRAVRETQYF. The CDR3 region has the DNA TGCGCCAGCAGCCATTCGTCCAGGGCGGTTCGAGAGACCCAGTACTTC.

The chain is built from TRBV5-1 and TRBJ2-1; 7 nucleotides match TRBD1. The CDR3 runs 18 residues. Germline V gene sequence: CDR1 SGHRS, CDR2 YFSETQ. Unmatched junction bases numbered 9, after V lost 0 bases and J lost 0 bases. DNA for the CDR3: TGCGCCAGCAGCTTGGGCCACAGGGGCGGTATCTCCTACAATGAGCAGTTCTTC. The encoded protein is CASSLGHRGGISYNEQFF.